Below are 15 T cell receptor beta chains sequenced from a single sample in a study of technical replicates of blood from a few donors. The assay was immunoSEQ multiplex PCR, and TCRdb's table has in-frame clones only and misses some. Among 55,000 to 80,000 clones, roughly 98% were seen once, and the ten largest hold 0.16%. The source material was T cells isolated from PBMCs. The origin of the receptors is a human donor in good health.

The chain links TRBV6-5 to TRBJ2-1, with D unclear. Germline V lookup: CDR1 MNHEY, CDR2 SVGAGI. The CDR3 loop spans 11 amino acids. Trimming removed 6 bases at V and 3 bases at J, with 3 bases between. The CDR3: CASRRYNEQFF. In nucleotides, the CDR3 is TGTGCCAGCAGGCGCTACAATGAGCAGTTCTTC.

In DNA form, the CDR3 reads TGTGCCACCAGCAGAGAGGGACAGGGGCATTCACCCCTCCACTTT. This gives the protein CATSREGQGHSPLHF. This rearrangement joins TRBV15 to TRBJ1-6; 10 bases agree with TRBD1. The V segment lost 0 bases and the J segment 8 bases; nucleotides outside the gene matches: 1. This CDR3 is 15 amino acids long. Germline V gene lookup returns CDR1 LNHNV and CDR2 YYDKDF (reference sequence).

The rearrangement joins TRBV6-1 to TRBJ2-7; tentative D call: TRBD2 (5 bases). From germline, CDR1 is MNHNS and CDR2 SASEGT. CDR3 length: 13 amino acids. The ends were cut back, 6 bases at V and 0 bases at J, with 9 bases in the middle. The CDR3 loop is CASRPGSSYEQYF. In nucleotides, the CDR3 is TGTGCCAGCAGGCCGGGATCCTCCTACGAGCAGTACTTC.

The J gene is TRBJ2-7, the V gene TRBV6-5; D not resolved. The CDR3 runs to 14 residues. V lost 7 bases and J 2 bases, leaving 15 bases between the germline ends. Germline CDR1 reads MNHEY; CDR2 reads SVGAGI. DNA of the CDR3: TGTGCCAGCACCCCCCTTGGCAGGCCCTACGAGCAGTACTTC. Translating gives CASTPLGRPYEQYF.

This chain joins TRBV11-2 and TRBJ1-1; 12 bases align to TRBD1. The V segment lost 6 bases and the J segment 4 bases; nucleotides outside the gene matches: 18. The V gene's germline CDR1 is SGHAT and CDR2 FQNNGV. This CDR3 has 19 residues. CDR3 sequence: CASSYGKWGTGGMVTEAFF. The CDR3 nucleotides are TGTGCCAGCAGTTATGGAAAATGGGGGACAGGGGGCATGGTCACTGAAGCTTTCTTT.

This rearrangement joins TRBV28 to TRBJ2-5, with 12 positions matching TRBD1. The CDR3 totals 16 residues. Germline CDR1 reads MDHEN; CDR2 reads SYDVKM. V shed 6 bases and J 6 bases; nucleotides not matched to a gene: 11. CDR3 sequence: CASSPVGQGAIKTQYF. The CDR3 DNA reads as TGTGCCAGCAGCCCCGTGGGACAGGGGGCTATAAAGACCCAGTACTTC. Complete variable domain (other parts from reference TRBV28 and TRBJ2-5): DVKVTQSSRYLVKRTGEKVFLECVQDMDHENMFWYRQDPGLGLRLIYFSYDVKMKEKGDIPEGYSVSREKKERFSLILESASTNQTSMYLCASSPVGQGAIKTQYFGPGTRLLVL.

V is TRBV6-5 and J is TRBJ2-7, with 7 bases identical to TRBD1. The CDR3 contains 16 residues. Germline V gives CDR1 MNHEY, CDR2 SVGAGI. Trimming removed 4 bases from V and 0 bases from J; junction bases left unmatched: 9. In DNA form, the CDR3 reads TGTGCCAGCAGTTCTAATCTAGGGACAGCCTCCTACGAGCAGTACTTC. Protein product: CASSSNLGTASYEQYF.

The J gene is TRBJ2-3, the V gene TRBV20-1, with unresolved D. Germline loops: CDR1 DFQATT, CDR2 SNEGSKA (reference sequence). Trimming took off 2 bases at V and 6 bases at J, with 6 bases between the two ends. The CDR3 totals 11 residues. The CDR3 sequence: CSARMSDTQYF. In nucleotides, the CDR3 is TGCAGTGCTAGAATGAGTGATACGCAGTATTTT.

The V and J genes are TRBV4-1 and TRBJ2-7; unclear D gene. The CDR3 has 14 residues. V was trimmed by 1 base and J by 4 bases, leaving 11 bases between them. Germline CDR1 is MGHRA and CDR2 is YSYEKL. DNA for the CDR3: TGCGCCAGCAGCCAAGCTGGCCAGGCTTACGAGCAGTACTTC. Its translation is CASSQAGQAYEQYF.

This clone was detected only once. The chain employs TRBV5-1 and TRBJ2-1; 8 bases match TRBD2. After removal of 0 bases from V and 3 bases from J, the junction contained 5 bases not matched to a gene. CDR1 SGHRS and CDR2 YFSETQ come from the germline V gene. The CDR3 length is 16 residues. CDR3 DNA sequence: TGCGCCAGCAGCTTGGCCGCGGGGGGCTACTACAATGAGCAGTTCTTC. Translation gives CASSLAAGGYYNEQFF. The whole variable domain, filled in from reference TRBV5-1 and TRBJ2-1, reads KAGVTQTPRYLIKTRGQQVTLSCSPISGHRSVSWYQQTPGQGLQFLFEYFSETQRNKGNFPGRFSGRQFSNSRSEMNVSTLELGDSALYLCASSLAAGGYYNEQFFGPGTRLTVL.

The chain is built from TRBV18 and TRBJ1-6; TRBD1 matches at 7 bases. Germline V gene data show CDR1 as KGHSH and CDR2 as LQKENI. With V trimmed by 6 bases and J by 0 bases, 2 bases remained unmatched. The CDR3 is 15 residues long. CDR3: CASSRDSSYNSPLHF. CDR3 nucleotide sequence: TGTGCCAGCTCCCGGGACAGCTCCTATAATTCACCCCTCCACTTT.

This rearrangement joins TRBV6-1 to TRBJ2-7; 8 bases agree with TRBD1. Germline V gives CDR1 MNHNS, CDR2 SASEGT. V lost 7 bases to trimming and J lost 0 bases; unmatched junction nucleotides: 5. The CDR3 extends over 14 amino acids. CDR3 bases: TGTGCCAGCAACGACAGGGGAATCTCCTACGAGCAGTACTTC. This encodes CASNDRGISYEQYF.

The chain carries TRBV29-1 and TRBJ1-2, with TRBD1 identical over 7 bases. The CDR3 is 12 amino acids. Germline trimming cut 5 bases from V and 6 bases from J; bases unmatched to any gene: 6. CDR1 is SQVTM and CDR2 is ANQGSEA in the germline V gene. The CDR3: CSVNNRGDGYTF. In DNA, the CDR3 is TGCAGCGTTAATAACAGGGGTGATGGCTACACCTTC. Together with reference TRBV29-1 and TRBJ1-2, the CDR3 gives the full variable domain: SAVISQKPSRDICQRGTSLTIQCQVDSQVTMMFWYRQQPGQSLTLIATANQGSEATYESGFVIDKFPISRPNLTFSTLTVSNMSPEDSSIYLCSVNNRGDGYTFGSGTRLTVV.

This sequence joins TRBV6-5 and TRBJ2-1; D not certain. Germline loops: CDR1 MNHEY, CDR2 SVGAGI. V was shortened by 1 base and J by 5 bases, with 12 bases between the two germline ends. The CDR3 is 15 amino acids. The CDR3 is CASSYYSPKNNEQFF. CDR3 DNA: TGTGCCAGCAGTTACTATAGTCCGAAAAACAATGAGCAGTTCTTC.

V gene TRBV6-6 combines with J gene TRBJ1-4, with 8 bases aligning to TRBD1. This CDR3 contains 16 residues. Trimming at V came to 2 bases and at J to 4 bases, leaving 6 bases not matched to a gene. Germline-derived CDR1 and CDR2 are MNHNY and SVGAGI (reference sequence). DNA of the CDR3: TGTGCCAGCAGTTACGGACAGGGCCTCGGTAATGAAAAACTGTTTTTT. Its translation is CASSYGQGLGNEKLFF.